This T cell receptor beta chain was identified during a study of blood T cell repertoires in COVID-19. Study context: Whether acute or convalescent, the COVID-19 samples came from the United States, Italy and Spain. PBMCs, B-cell-depleted T cells, or T cells were the source of the cDNA or gDNA that made up the material.

The study assigned cohorts using participant-reported clinical history. TCRdb keeps only in-frame clones here, not all; method: immunoSEQ multiplex PCR. The table has 400,000 or so clones, 90% seen once. After removal of 3 bases from V and 4 bases from J, the junction contained 10 bases not matched to a gene. This CDR3 contains 16 residues. The germline V gene has CDR1 SGHKS and CDR2 YYEKEE (reference sequence). The gene calls are TRBV5-5 and TRBJ2-3; 8 bases are a match to TRBD2. The source material was PBMCs or T cells enriched from blood (not recorded which). The receptor's source is a man aged 18 to 29 who had recovered from COVID-19. Written as DNA, the CDR3 is TGTGCCAGCAGCTGGTCGGCAGCGGGAGCCGCAGATACGCAGTATTTT. Translation: CASSWSAAGAADTQYF.